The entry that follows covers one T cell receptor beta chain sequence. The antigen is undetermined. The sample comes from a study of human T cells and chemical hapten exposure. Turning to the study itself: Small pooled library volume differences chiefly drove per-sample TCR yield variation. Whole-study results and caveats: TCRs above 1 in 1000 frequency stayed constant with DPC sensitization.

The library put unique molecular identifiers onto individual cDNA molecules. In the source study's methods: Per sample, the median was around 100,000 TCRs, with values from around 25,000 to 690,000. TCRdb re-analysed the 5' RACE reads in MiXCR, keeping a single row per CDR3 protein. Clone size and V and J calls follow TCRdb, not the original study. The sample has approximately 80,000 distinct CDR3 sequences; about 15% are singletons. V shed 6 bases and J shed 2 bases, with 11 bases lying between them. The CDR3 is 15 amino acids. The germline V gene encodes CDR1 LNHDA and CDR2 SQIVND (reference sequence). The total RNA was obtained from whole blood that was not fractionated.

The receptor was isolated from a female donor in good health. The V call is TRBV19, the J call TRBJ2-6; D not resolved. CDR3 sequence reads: CASRPMATGANVLTF. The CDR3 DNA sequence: TGTGCCAGTAGACCTATGGCGACTGGGGCCAACGTCCTGACTTTC.